These 26 T cell receptor beta chains were all obtained from the same sample, sequenced in a study of T and B cells in COVID-19 patients. Blood genomic DNA input for TRB amplification was 250-500 ng. Multiplex PCR with BIOMED2 TRB-A/B primer pools amplified TRB rearrangements. TCRdb reanalysed the multiplex PCR reads using MiXCR and keeps one entry per CDR3 protein. The sample has more than 15,000 distinct CDR3 sequences; 25% to 30% are singletons. The sample comprised blood. The receptors come from a human donor who had recovered from COVID-19.

This clonotype is medium-sized (0.01 to 0.1%). The chain has TRBV5-6 and TRBJ2-2; D is ambiguous. This CDR3 is 12 amino acids long. The V and J ends lost 1 base and 4 bases respectively, with 2 bases between them. CDR1 SGHDT and CDR2 YYEEEE come from the germline V gene. As DNA, the CDR3 is TGTGCCAGCAGCTTGCCCACCGGGGAGCTGTTTTTT. It specifies CASSLPTGELFF. Variable domain in full (rest from reference TRBV5-6 and TRBJ2-2): DAGVTQSPTHLIKTRGQQVTLRCSPKSGHDTVSWYQQALGQGPQFIFQYYEEEERQRGNFPDRFSGHQFPNYSSELNVNALLLGDSALYLCASSLPTGELFFGEGSRLTVL.

With regard to this clonotype: This sequence may be a read error, since a much larger clone differs from it by one base. V is TRBV29-1 and J is TRBJ2-2; D is perhaps TRBD2 (5 bases). V shed 3 bases and J shed 5 bases, with 7 bases lying between them. The CDR3 has 12 residues. The germline gives CDR1 SQVTM, CDR2 ANQGSEA. The CDR3 region has the DNA TGCAGCGTTGACGGGGAAACCGGGGAGCTGTTTTTT. Translating it yields CSVDGETGELFF.

This clonotype occurred once. The chain carries TRBV21-1 and TRBJ2-7; the tabulated D call, TRBD1, remains unverified against the DNA. TRBV21-1 is termed a pseudogene. CDR3 size: 19 residues. The CDR3 reads CASSTTGGRTGPIPHEQYF. The DNA for the CDR3 is TGTGCCAGCAGCACTACGGGGGGGAGAACGGGACCCATACCCCACGAGCAGTACTTC.

This clonotype has more than one count but fewer than ten. The J gene is TRBJ1-4, the V gene TRBV6-5; no definite D call. The CDR3 runs to 13 residues. CDR1 and CDR2 from the germline V gene are MNHEY and SVGAGI. Between the trimmed V and J ends, which lost 6 bases and 5 bases, there was a span of 10 bases. CDR3 protein: CASRDYINEKLFF. CDR3 nucleotide sequence: TGTGCCAGCAGGGATTACATAAATGAAAAACTGTTTTTT.

The chain couples TRBV19 to TRBJ2-2; D might be TRBD2 (6 bases). CDR1 LNHDA and CDR2 SQIVND come from the germline V gene (reference sequence). The CDR3 is 14 amino acids. V lost 5 bases to trimming and J lost 5 bases, with 12 bases between them. The CDR3: CASSGMGGTGELFF. In DNA, the CDR3 is TGTGCCAGTAGTGGCATGGGAGGAACCGGGGAGCTGTTTTTT.

The CDR3 here is CASSLDRHYGYTF. In DNA, the CDR3 is TGTGCCAGCAGTTTGGACAGGCACTATGGCTACACCTTC. The chain has TRBV27 and TRBJ1-2, with 7 bases fitting TRBD1. The ends lost 3 bases at V and 3 bases at J; junction bases unmatched: 1. This CDR3 is 13 amino acids long. Germline CDR1 is MNHEY and CDR2 is SMNVEV (reference sequence).

The genes are TRBV7-2 and TRBJ2-7; 12 positions agree with TRBD1. The CDR3 totals 16 residues. CDR1 is SGHTA and CDR2 is FQGNSA in the germline V gene. V shed 1 base, J shed 4 bases, and the junction held 5 bases outside the gene matches. CDR3 in amino acids: CASSLVPGQGAYEQYF. CDR3 sequence (DNA): TGTGCCAGCAGCTTAGTCCCGGGACAGGGGGCTTACGAGCAGTACTTC.

By its share, this clonotype is medium-sized. V gene TRBV19 combines with J gene TRBJ2-1, with D uncertain. Trimming left V 3 bases short and J 4 bases short, with 13 bases between. Germline V gives CDR1 LNHDA, CDR2 SQIVND (reference sequence). The CDR3 sequence is 15 residues long. Written as DNA, the CDR3 is TGTGCCAGTAGTATGGTACATAAGGATTACAATGAGCAGTTCTTC. This encodes CASSMVHKDYNEQFF.

This clonotype was counted once. The CDR3 reads CASSPGGFMNTEAFF. DNA of the CDR3: TGTGCCAGCAGTCCAGGGGGTTTCATGAACACTGAAGCTTTCTTT. The chain employs TRBV12-3 or TRBV12-4 and TRBJ1-1; 7 nucleotides agree with TRBD1. The CDR3 has 15 amino acids. Losses at the gene ends were 5 bases for V and 0 bases for J; bases not matched to a gene: 6.

By share, this clonotype ranks as medium-sized. This chain connects TRBV19 to TRBJ2-5; 11 bases match TRBD1. The length of the CDR3 is 14 residues. Germline V gene data show CDR1 as LNHDA and CDR2 as SQIVND (reference sequence). The ends lost 10 bases at V and 4 bases at J; junction bases unmatched: 8. The CDR3 protein is CATAGQGERETQYF. Here the CDR3 DNA reads TGTGCCACTGCGGGACAGGGGGAGAGAGAGACCCAGTACTTC.

The V gene is TRBV12-3 or TRBV12-4, the J gene TRBJ2-7, with unresolved D. Trimming pared 7 bases from V and 3 bases from J, leaving 10 bases between. There are 12 residues in the CDR3. The CDR3 region has the DNA TGTGCCAGCAACCGGGCCAACTACGAGCAGTACTTC. Translating it yields CASNRANYEQYF.

This clonotype has just a few counts. The gene calls are TRBV12-3 or TRBV12-4 and TRBJ1-2; D is unclear. The CDR3 runs to 15 residues. Trimming removed 2 bases from V and 0 bases from J, with 10 bases in between. The chain's CDR3 is CASSLRNRANYGYTF. In DNA form, the CDR3 reads TGTGCCAGCAGTTTAAGAAACCGTGCTAACTATGGCTACACCTTC.

The sample holds a few counts of this clonotype. The chain is built from TRBV6-5 and TRBJ1-2, with D possibly TRBD1 on 5 matching bases. CDR1 MNHEY and CDR2 SVGAGI come from the germline V gene. With 0 bases removed from V and 7 bases from J, the gap between germline ends came to 18 bases. The CDR3 covers 16 residues. This chain's CDR3 is CASSYSIRQSVTGYTF. The CDR3 region has the DNA TGTGCCAGCAGTTACTCGATTCGACAGTCGGTGACTGGCTACACCTTC.

This clonotype was seen a handful of times. This sequence joins TRBV6-5 and TRBJ2-7, with TRBD2 identical over 7 bases. The V gene end was trimmed by 11 bases and the J gene end by 5 bases; junction bases not matched to a gene: 9. The CDR3 contains 12 residues. CDR1 is MNHEY, CDR2 SVGAGI, per germline. In nucleotides, the CDR3 is TGTGCCGTCAGGGAGGGGTTGGACGAGCAGTACTTC. This sequence encodes CAVREGLDEQYF.

The chain links TRBV6-5 to TRBJ1-5; possible D gene TRBD1, 5 bases. CDR3 size: 16 residues. Germline CDR1 MNHEY, CDR2 SVGAGI. V gave up 0 bases and J gave up 2 bases, with 11 bases separating them. This CDR3 reads CASSYSSQGGNQPQHF. The CDR3 nucleotides are TGTGCCAGCAGTTACTCGAGTCAGGGCGGCAATCAGCCCCAGCATTTT.

The genes are TRBV30 and TRBJ1-1, with 10 nucleotides matching TRBD1. This CDR3 has 15 amino acids. With 4 bases clipped from V and 7 bases from J, the junction kept 12 bases outside the gene matches. Germline values: CDR1 GTSNPN, CDR2 SVGIG (reference sequence). CDR3 region: CAWNDGTGVKREAFF. CDR3 sequence (DNA): TGTGCCTGGAACGATGGGACAGGGGTAAAACGTGAAGCTTTCTTT.

Judged by abundance, this clonotype is medium-sized (0.01 to 0.1%). The V and J genes are TRBV6-1 and TRBJ2-2; D remains unclear. Germline V lookup: CDR1 MNHNS, CDR2 SASEGT. V shed 5 bases and J shed 3 bases, with 7 bases lying between them. The CDR3 is made up of 13 amino acids. CDR3: CASSQRDTGELFF. CDR3 DNA: TGTGCCAGCAGTCAAAGGGACACCGGGGAGCTGTTTTTT.

This clonotype is termed medium-sized. V and J are TRBV18 and TRBJ2-1; tentative D call: TRBD1 (5 bases). This CDR3 comprises 15 residues. Trimming removed 6 bases from V and 7 bases from J, with 19 bases in between. Germline loops: CDR1 KGHSH, CDR2 LQKENI. CDR3: CASSRPGNQGNEQFF. The CDR3 region has the DNA TGTGCCAGCTCTCGACCAGGCAATCAGGGAAATGAGCAGTTCTTC.

J is TRBJ2-2 and V is TRBV7-6; D remains unclear. CDR1 is SGHVS, CDR2 FNYEAQ, per germline. Between the trimmed V and J ends, which lost 5 bases and 3 bases, there was a span of 10 bases. The CDR3 runs to 14 residues. CDR3 nucleotides: TGTGCCAGCAGCGGATTGGGCCACACCGGGGAGCTGTTTTTT. The encoded protein is CASSGLGHTGELFF.

V is TRBV7-2 and J is TRBJ1-1, with D hard to call. V lost 6 bases, J lost 3 bases, and 11 bases lay in between. The length of the CDR3 is 13 residues. In germline, CDR1 is SGHTA, CDR2 FQGNSA. For the CDR3, the DNA is TGTGCCAGCAGGCGTAGGGTTGACACTGAAGCTTTCTTT. This sequence encodes CASRRRVDTEAFF. Drawing the rest from reference TRBV7-2 and TRBJ1-1, the complete variable domain is GAGVSQSPSNKVTEKGKDVELRCDPISGHTALYWYRQSLGQGLEFLIYFQGNSAPDKSGLPSDRFSAERTGGSVSTLTIQRTQQEDSAVYLCASRRRVDTEAFFGQGTRLTVV.

The chain joins TRBV6-5 to TRBJ1-6, with TRBD1 matching over 7 bases. With V trimmed by 0 bases and J by 6 bases, 2 bases remained unmatched. The germline gives CDR1 MNHEY, CDR2 SVGAGI. The CDR3 totals 15 residues. CDR3 residues: CASSYSPGGNSPLHF. CDR3 sequence (DNA): TGTGCCAGCAGTTACTCGCCAGGGGGTAATTCACCCCTCCACTTT.

The chain is built from TRBV14 and TRBJ1-6; a weak D match, TRBD1 (5 bases). The V end was cut by 6 bases, the J end by 9 bases, with 9 bases between. The germline V gene encodes CDR1 SGHDN and CDR2 FVKESK. CDR3 length: 12 residues. The CDR3: CASSGTASPLHF. CDR3 in DNA: TGTGCCAGCAGTGGGACGGCTTCACCCCTCCACTTT.

This sequence joins TRBV11-1 and TRBJ1-1, with D possibly being TRBD1 (6 bases). This CDR3 is built from 13 residues. CDR1 and CDR2 (germline): SGHAT, FQDESV (reference sequence). Between the trimmed V and J ends, which lost 5 bases and 7 bases, there was a span of 14 bases. The CDR3 sequence is CASSTQGRVEAFF. The CDR3 DNA follows: TGTGCCAGCAGCACGCAGGGGCGGGTTGAAGCTTTCTTT. Full variable domain (remainder filled in from reference TRBV11-1 and TRBJ1-1): EAEVAQSPRYKITEKSQAVAFWCDPISGHATLYWYRQILGQGPELLVQFQDESVVDDSQLPKDRFSAERLKGVDSTLKIQPAELGDSAMYLCASSTQGRVEAFFGQGTRLTVV.

This chain joins TRBV7-9 and TRBJ2-1; D call uncertain. This CDR3 comprises 10 residues. CDR1 and CDR2 (germline): SEHNR, FQNEAQ (reference sequence). The germline V and J ends were trimmed by 4 bases and 12 bases, with 7 bases remaining between them. CDR3 in amino acids: CASSSRGQFF. The DNA of the CDR3 is TGTGCCAGCAGCTCTCGCGGGCAGTTCTTC.

This clonotype came up a few times. The V gene is TRBV28, the J gene TRBJ2-2, with 11 bases aligning to TRBD1. The CDR3 has 18 amino acids. With V trimmed by 5 bases and J by 6 bases, 14 bases remained unmatched. Germline CDR1 reads MDHEN; CDR2 reads SYDVKM. CDR3 sequence: CASSRDRGFRGSPGELFF. The CDR3 nucleotides read TGTGCCAGCAGTAGGGACAGGGGGTTTAGGGGCTCGCCCGGGGAGCTGTTTTTT.

This clonotype is medium-sized. The genes are TRBV6-2 or TRBV6-3 and TRBJ2-3; 11 positions agree with TRBD2. J gave up 4 bases and V 0 bases, and 0 bases lay outside the gene matches. Looked up from germline, CDR1 is MNHEY and CDR2 is SVGEGT. This CDR3 spans 15 amino acids. This CDR3 is CASSYSLAGADTQYF. CDR3 DNA: TGTGCCAGCAGTTACTCACTAGCGGGAGCAGATACGCAGTATTTT.